This T cell receptor (beta chain) was profiled in a study of blood T cell repertoires in COVID-19 (TCRdb year 2020). In the study overall: Collaborator samples came from the United States, Italy and Spain and covered acute and convalescent phases of COVID-19. The samples were drawn from the first 160 participants of the ongoing ImmuneRACE study and from over a thousand subjects provided by 6 global collaborators. The repertoires were made available in a free public database intended to serve as a resource for research on the immune response to SARS-CoV-2. Where HLA class I and class II types were available, the types were taken from metadata supplied by the sample provider, not from assay-based typing. Subjects who had been exposed to COVID-19, were actively infected with it, or had recovered from it provided the deeply sampled blood TCRbeta repertoires that made up the dataset. Sample metadata almost always included a de-identified subject ID, COVID-19 status, age in years and sex. The material from the prospective study consisted of cDNA or gDNA derived from T cells, B-cell-depleted T cells, or PBMCs. Study-level results and caveats: How much clinical and demographic metadata was included differed by source and by participant, and the metadata was provided uncurated.

There are 14 amino acids in the CDR3, from cysteine to phenylalanine inclusive. The DNA shown is the 42-base CDR3, in frame from base 1. Relative to germline, V is 1 base shorter and J is 8 bases shorter, with 11 bases between their ends. For CDR1 and CDR2, the germline V gene (reference sequence) lists SGHAT and FQDESV. On this clone: The antigen it recognizes is unknown. No much larger clonotype is one base removed from it; base qualities were not supplied.

Each collaborating institution followed its own protocols to collect whole blood in K2EDTA tubes. Collaborator samples were shipped for TCRbeta analysis as frozen whole blood, isolated PBMCs, or DNA extracted from either sample type. The immunoSEQ Assay, a bias-controlled multiplex PCR, was used to amplify TCRbeta CDR3 regions from genomic DNA. The original pipeline was this. The number of nucleated cells in each sample was estimated by amplification of reference gene primers within the assay. To quantify the absolute abundance of each unique TCRbeta CDR3 rearrangement, sequence reads were collapsed and filtered. For each sample, productive Simpson clonality was calculated as the square root of Simpson's diversity index across productive rearrangements. Entries here come from immuneACCESS through TCRdb and include only in-frame sequences with V and J called. Some clones fail to appear in such tables; in the studies checked, an unresolved V gene covers under half of the shortfall, and the cause of the remainder is unknown. V and J calls and clone size come straight from that table; D and trimming were deduced from the DNA. The sample contains roughly 250,000 clones, about 79% of them found a single time. The ten most abundant clones make up roughly a tenth of the sample.

The source of this sequence is a woman aged 80 or over with acute or convalescent COVID-19. The specimen was peripheral blood. The sequence is built from TRBV11-1 and TRBJ1-4, with the D gene call left open. CDR3 region: CASSLDHSREKLFF. DNA sequence: TGTGCCAGCAGCTTAGATCACAGCAGGGAAAAACTGTTTTTT.